This T cell receptor (beta chain) was captured in a study of tumor and adjacent non-tumor tissue in lung cancer. This sample's RNA came from whole unsorted tissue. The normal lung tissue was taken more than 3 cm from the tumor edge. Donors were chemotherapy-naive, newly diagnosed lung cancer surgical patients in China, August–late 2014. Three rounds of nested PCR, following a modified ARM-PCR protocol, produced the TCRbeta library. A single record per CDR3 protein comes from TCRdb applying MiXCR to the multiplex PCR reads. Altogether some 99,000 distinct CDR3 sequences are present, 62% being singletons, with the ten largest covering roughly 19%. CDR1 is SGHDT, CDR2 YYEEEE, per germline. The ends lost 1 base at V and 1 base at J; junction bases unmatched: 8. The CDR3 length is 16 residues. Many counts were recorded for this clonotype. Its antigen is unknown. Findings and limits, study-wide: Compared with tumor, normal lung showed significantly lower TCR diversity.

The chain couples TRBV5-6 to TRBJ2-7, with 7 nucleotides matching TRBD1. The source of this sequence is a man in his 60s with non-small cell lung cancer. What was sequenced was distant non-tumor lung tissue. CDR3 in amino acids: CASSLRGPQKSYEQYF. DNA of the CDR3: TGTGCCAGCAGCTTGAGGGGGCCACAAAAATCCTACGAGCAGTACTTC.